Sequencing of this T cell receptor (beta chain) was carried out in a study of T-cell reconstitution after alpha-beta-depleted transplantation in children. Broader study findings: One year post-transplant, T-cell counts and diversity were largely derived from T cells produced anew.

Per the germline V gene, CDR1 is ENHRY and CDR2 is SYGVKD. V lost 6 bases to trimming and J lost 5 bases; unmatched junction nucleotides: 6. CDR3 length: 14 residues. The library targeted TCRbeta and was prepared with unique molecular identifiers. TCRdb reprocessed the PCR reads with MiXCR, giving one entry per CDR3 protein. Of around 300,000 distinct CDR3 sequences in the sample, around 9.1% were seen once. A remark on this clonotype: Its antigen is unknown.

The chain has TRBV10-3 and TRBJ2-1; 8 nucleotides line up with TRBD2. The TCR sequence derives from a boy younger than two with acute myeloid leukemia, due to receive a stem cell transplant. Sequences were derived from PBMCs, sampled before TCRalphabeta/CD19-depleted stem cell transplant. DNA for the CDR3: TGTGCCATCAGCCCGGGACTAGTTGACAATGAGCAGTTCTTC. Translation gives CAISPGLVDNEQFF.